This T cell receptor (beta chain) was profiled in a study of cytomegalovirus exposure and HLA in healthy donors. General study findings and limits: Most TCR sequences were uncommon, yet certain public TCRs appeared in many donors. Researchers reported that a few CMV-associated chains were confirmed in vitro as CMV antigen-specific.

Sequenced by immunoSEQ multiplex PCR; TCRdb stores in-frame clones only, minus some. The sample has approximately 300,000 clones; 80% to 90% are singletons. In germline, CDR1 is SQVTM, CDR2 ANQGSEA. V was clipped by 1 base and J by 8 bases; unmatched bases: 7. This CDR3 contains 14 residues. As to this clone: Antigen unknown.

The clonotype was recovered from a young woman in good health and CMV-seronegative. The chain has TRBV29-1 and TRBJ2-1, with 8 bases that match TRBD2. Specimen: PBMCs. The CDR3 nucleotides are TGCAGCGTTGAAGGGTTAGCGGGAAGCGATGAGCAGTTCTTC. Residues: CSVEGLAGSDEQFF.